This section outlines one TCR beta chain sequence together with its context. Clones were read by immunoSEQ multiplex PCR, and TCRdb kept only the in-frame ones, dropping some. The sample holds tens of thousands of clones, over 85% seen once. This entry belongs to a study of T cell changes during pregnancy in multiple sclerosis. Germline values: CDR1 LGHNA, CDR2 YSLEER. Trimming at V came to 1 base and at J to 0 bases, leaving 1 base not matched to a gene. The CDR3 contains 15 residues. This TCR came from a female donor in good health, enrolled as a control in a pregnancy study. The sample in question was peripheral blood, obtained in the third trimester of pregnancy. The chain recombines TRBV4-3 with TRBJ2-7; the match to TRBD2 covers 9 bases. The CDR3 bases are TGCGCCAGCAGCCAAGGACTAGCGGCCTCCTACGAGCAGTACTTC. It translates to CASSQGLAASYEQYF.